This TCR beta chain was identified in a study of T cells in Graves' hyperthyroidism and ophthalmopathy. Notes on the study in general: Most clonotypes that expanded in the thyroid above 0.001 also showed up in blood. Model-based prediction identified ophthalmopathy a median approximately 6 months prior to its onset. Ophthalmopathy was separated from stable hyperthyroidism by a 13 V-J model.

This clonotype occurred a few times. Antigen specificity is unknown. Amplified regions were TCR beta CDR3 sequences from RNA transcripts. The HTBI primer set drove a first-round RT-PCR of the TCR CDR3. TCRdb processed the multiplex PCR reads anew with MiXCR; each CDR3 protein has one entry. The sample includes about 380,000 distinct CDR3 sequences, approximately 15% of them seen just once. This CDR3 has 18 residues. Germline assignment: CDR1 LGHDT and CDR2 YNNKEL (reference sequence). Trimming shortened V by 2 bases and J by 0 bases, and 17 bases separated the two germline ends. Specimen: blood. The clonotype was recovered from a woman in her sixties with Graves' hyperthyroidism. The chain employs TRBV3-1 and TRBJ2-1; D might be TRBD2 (5 bases). Here the CDR3 DNA reads TGTGCCAGCAGCCAAACCCTGGCTGGACTGAGCTCCTACAATGAGCAGTTCTTC. Its protein product is CASSQTLAGLSSYNEQFF.